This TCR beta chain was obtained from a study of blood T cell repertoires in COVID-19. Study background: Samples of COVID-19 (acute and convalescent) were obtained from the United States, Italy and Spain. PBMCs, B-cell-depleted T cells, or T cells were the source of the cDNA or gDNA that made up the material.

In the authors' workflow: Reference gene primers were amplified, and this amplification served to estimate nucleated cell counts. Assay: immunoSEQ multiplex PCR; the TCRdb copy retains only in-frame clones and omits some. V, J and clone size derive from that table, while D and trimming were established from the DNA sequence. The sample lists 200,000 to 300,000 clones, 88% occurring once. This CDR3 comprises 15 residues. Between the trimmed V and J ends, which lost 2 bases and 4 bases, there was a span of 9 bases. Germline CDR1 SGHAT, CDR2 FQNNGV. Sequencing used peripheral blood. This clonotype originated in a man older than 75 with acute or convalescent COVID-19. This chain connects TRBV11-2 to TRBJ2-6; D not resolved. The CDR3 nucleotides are TGTGCCAGCAGCTTACTCAACACCGGGGCCAACGTCCTGACTTTC. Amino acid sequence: CASSLLNTGANVLTF. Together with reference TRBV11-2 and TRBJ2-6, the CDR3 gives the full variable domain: EAGVAQSPRYKIIEKRQSVAFWCNPISGHATLYWYQQILGQGPKLLIQFQNNGVVDDSQLPKDRFSAERLKGVDSTLKIQPAKLEDSAVYLCASSLLNTGANVLTFGAGSRLTVL.